Shown below are 30 T cell receptor beta chains from a single sample sequenced in a study of blood T cells in healthy people across ages. A J-beta primer mix and a sample-barcoded 5' primer were used in a second PCR of roughly 7 to 12 cycles. MiXCR, applied by TCRdb to the 5' RACE reads, yields one record per CDR3 protein. The table includes about 830,000 distinct CDR3 sequences, approximately 67% detected once. The sequenced sample was blood. The source is a young man in good health.

This chain's CDR3 is CASSPRDRGRNNEQFF. CDR3 bases: TGTGCCAGTAGTCCCCGAGACAGGGGGCGAAACAATGAGCAGTTCTTC. The genes are TRBV19 and TRBJ2-1; 10 nucleotides line up with TRBD1. CDR1 LNHDA and CDR2 SQIVND come from the germline V gene (reference sequence). The CDR3 is 16 amino acids. V lost 5 bases to trimming and J lost 5 bases; unmatched junction nucleotides: 9.

This chain connects TRBV5-1 to TRBJ2-5; possible D gene TRBD2, 5 bases. V was clipped by 1 base and J by 8 bases, with 18 bases between them. Germline V gene sequence: CDR1 SGHRS, CDR2 YFSETQ. This CDR3 has 15 amino acids. DNA for the CDR3: TGCGCCAGCAGCTTGATGACCGGCAGCCGGGGTACCCAGTACTTC. Amino acid sequence: CASSLMTGSRGTQYF.

The chain uses TRBV20-1 and TRBJ2-5; 9 nucleotides agree with TRBD2. The J call may be wrong; the DNA end is better matched by TRBJ2-7. The length of the CDR3 is 14 residues. The germline gives CDR1 DFQATT, CDR2 SNEGSKA (reference sequence). Here the CDR3 DNA reads TGCAGTGCAATAACTTCTAGCGGGGAGTCCGAGCAGTACTTC. Its translation is CSAITSSGESEQYF.

V gene TRBV5-1 combines with J gene TRBJ2-3; D might be TRBD2 (6 bases). This CDR3 comprises 17 residues. Germline CDR1 SGHRS, CDR2 YFSETQ. The ends were cut back, 4 bases at V and 2 bases at J, with 20 bases in the middle. The CDR3 nucleotides read TGCGCCAGCAGCCTGGCCTGGCGGGATTTGTTCACAGATACGCAGTATTTT. It yields the protein CASSLAWRDLFTDTQYF.

The gene calls are TRBV29-1 and TRBJ1-1; the D is unclear. Per the germline V gene, CDR1 is SQVTM and CDR2 is ANQGSEA. This CDR3 has 10 amino acids. Trimming shortened V by 7 bases and J by 4 bases, and 7 bases separated the two germline ends. In nucleotides, the CDR3 is TGCAGCGGCCGTGGCACTGAAGCTTTCTTT. Its translation: CSGRGTEAFF.

The chain employs TRBV5-1 and TRBJ2-7, with 8 positions matching TRBD1. This CDR3 region has 15 residues. CDR1 SGHRS and CDR2 YFSETQ come from the germline V gene. Trimming cost V 0 bases and J 3 bases; bases outside gene matches: 5. CDR3 sequence reads: CASSLEGQAFYEQYF. The CDR3 nucleotides read TGCGCCAGCAGCTTGGAGGGACAGGCCTTCTACGAGCAGTACTTC.

The chain combines TRBV20-1 with TRBJ2-3; no reliable D call. The CDR3 totals 11 residues. Trimming removed 6 bases at V and 5 bases at J, with 9 bases between. Germline assignment: CDR1 DFQATT and CDR2 SNEGSKA (reference sequence). The CDR3 DNA follows: TGCAGTGCCCTGGGATTAGATACGCAGTATTTT. The encoded protein is CSALGLDTQYF.

The chain uses TRBV6-2 or TRBV6-3 and TRBJ2-7; D is unresolved. The germline V gene has CDR1 MNHEY and CDR2 SVGEGT. Trimming took 4 bases from V and 7 from J, leaving 14 bases between them. This CDR3 contains 13 residues. The CDR3 region has the DNA TGTGCCAGCAGTTGTGCCGGCTACAATGAGCAGTACTTC. Translation gives CASSCAGYNEQYF.

Comment on this clonotype: The CDR3 end shows no conserved phenylalanine or tryptophan, and so a read error is likely. V gene TRBV20-1 combines with J gene TRBJ2-1; TRBD2 aligns across 7 bases. V was clipped by 2 bases and J by 2 bases; unmatched bases: 9. The CDR3 is 16 amino acids. CDR1 DFQATT and CDR2 SNEGSKA come from the germline V gene (reference sequence). The CDR3 DNA sequence: TGCAGTGCTAGATACCCGGGGCGGGGGACCTACAATGAGCAGTTCGTC. Translated, it gives CSARYPGRGTYNEQFV.

This clonotype was observed a single time. The chain combines TRBV2 with TRBJ2-1; D not resolved. This CDR3 is 10 amino acids long. V was shortened by 8 bases and J by 5 bases, with 4 bases between the two germline ends. In germline, CDR1 is SNHLY, CDR2 FYNNEI. CDR3 in amino acids: CASVNNEQFF. The CDR3 region has the DNA TGTGCCAGCGTAAACAATGAGCAGTTCTTC.

In this sample, this clonotype turned up a few times. The chain has TRBV7-3 and TRBJ2-5; D uncertain. The V end was cut by 0 bases, the J end by 5 bases, with 10 bases between. Per the germline V gene, CDR1 is SGHTA and CDR2 is FQGTGA. The CDR3 runs to 14 residues. DNA for the CDR3: TGTGCCAGCAGCTTAACCCCGTACGCGGAGACCCAGTACTTC. Its translation: CASSLTPYAETQYF. Complete variable domain (other parts from reference TRBV7-3 and TRBJ2-5): GAGVSQTPSNKVTEKGKYVELRCDPISGHTALYWYRQSLGQGPEFLIYFQGTGAADDSGLPNDRFFAVRPEGSVSTLKIQRTERGDSAVYLCASSLTPYAETQYFGPGTRLLVL.

For this clonotype: One junction end disagrees with the germline gene, perhaps due to a read error. V is TRBV4-2 and J is TRBJ2-5, with D perhaps TRBD1 (6 bases). The CDR3 is 15 amino acids. The germline V gene encodes CDR1 LGHNA and CDR2 YNFKEQ. The DNA for the CDR3 is TGTGCCGGCAGCCAAGTTGCAGGGGCTGAAGAGACCCAGTACTTC. Amino acids: CAGSQVAGAEETQYF.

The sample holds many counts of this clonotype. This chain links TRBV10-3 with TRBJ2-7; D possibly corresponds to TRBD2 (5 bases). The CDR3 loop spans 15 amino acids. Per germline, CDR1 ENHRY and CDR2 SYGVKD. Trimming left V 2 bases short and J 1 base short, with 12 bases between. The CDR3 here is CAISEEGGSSYEQYF. CDR3 DNA sequence: TGTGCCATCAGTGAGGAAGGTGGGAGTTCCTACGAGCAGTACTTC.

The genes are TRBV5-6 and TRBJ2-1, with 13 bases that match TRBD2. The CDR3 loop spans 16 amino acids. Trimming took 4 bases from V and 6 from J; bases not matched to a gene: 7. Germline V gene lookup returns CDR1 SGHDT and CDR2 YYEEEE. The DNA for the CDR3 is TGTGCCAGCAGCCAACTAGCGGGGGGGCCAGGCAATGAGCAGTTCTTC. Residues: CASSQLAGGPGNEQFF.

In its sample, this clonotype was seen a few times. This chain joins TRBV7-2 and TRBJ2-6, with TRBD2 matching over 10 bases. The length of the CDR3 is 20 residues. V lost 5 bases, J lost 0 bases, and 13 bases stayed unmatched. Germline lookup yields CDR1 SGHTA and CDR2 FQGNSA. CDR3 bases: TGTGCCAGCAGCCAAATGGGTAGCGGGGGGCCCCACTCTGGGGCCAACGTCCTGACTTTC. Encoded protein: CASSQMGSGGPHSGANVLTF. The full variable domain, in which reference TRBV7-2 and TRBJ2-6 provide the parts outside the CDR3, is GAGVSQSPSNKVTEKGKDVELRCDPISGHTALYWYRQSLGQGLEFLIYFQGNSAPDKSGLPSDRFSAERTGGSVSTLTIQRTQQEDSAVYLCASSQMGSGGPHSGANVLTFGAGSRLTVL.

The CDR3: CSVAGGHTKNIQYF. CDR3 nucleotide sequence: TGCAGCGTTGCGGGGGGGCATACCAAAAACATTCAGTACTTC. The chain uses TRBV29-1 and TRBJ2-4, with 8 nucleotides matching TRBD2. Germline assignment: CDR1 SQVTM and CDR2 ANQGSEA. Unmatched junction bases numbered 4, after V lost 4 bases and J lost 2 bases. This CDR3 contains 14 residues.

The V gene is TRBV7-2, the J gene TRBJ2-5; D possibly matches TRBD1 or TRBD2 (5 bases each). Germline V CDR1 and CDR2: SGHTA, FQGNSA. Trimming left V 5 bases short and J 2 bases short, with 15 bases between. CDR3 size: 15 residues. The CDR3 bases are TGTGCCAGCAGCCCACACGAGGGACGGCAAGAGACCCAGTACTTC. Translation: CASSPHEGRQETQYF. The whole variable domain, filled in from reference TRBV7-2 and TRBJ2-5, reads GAGVSQSPSNKVTEKGKDVELRCDPISGHTALYWYRQSLGQGLEFLIYFQGNSAPDKSGLPSDRFSAERTGGSVSTLTIQRTQQEDSAVYLCASSPHEGRQETQYFGPGTRLLVL.

This sequence joins TRBV5-1 and TRBJ2-7, with D unresolved. The germline V gene encodes CDR1 SGHRS and CDR2 YFSETQ. V was shortened by 0 bases and J by 3 bases, with 7 bases between the two germline ends. The CDR3 runs 13 residues. The CDR3 sequence: CASSLEVFYEQYF. The CDR3 nucleotides read TGCGCCAGCAGCTTGGAGGTGTTCTACGAGCAGTACTTC.

This clonotype was counted a single time. The CDR3 sequence is CASSSPWADEQFF. The CDR3, as DNA: TGTGCCAGCAGCTCCCCATGGGCGGATGAGCAGTTCTTC. V usage is TRBV7-2 and J usage is TRBJ2-1; no reliable D call. This CDR3 spans 13 amino acids. CDR1 is SGHTA and CDR2 is FQGNSA in the germline V gene. The V end was cut by 4 bases, the J end by 8 bases, with 12 bases between. The full variable domain, completed using reference TRBV7-2 and TRBJ2-1, is GAGVSQSPSNKVTEKGKDVELRCDPISGHTALYWYRQSLGQGLEFLIYFQGNSAPDKSGLPSDRFSAERTGGSVSTLTIQRTQQEDSAVYLCASSSPWADEQFFGPGTRLTVL.

The chain is built from TRBV5-5 and TRBJ1-5; the D is unclear. V was trimmed by 2 bases and J by 6 bases, leaving 12 bases between them. Germline V gene data show CDR1 as SGHKS and CDR2 as YYEKEE (reference sequence). The CDR3 runs to 14 residues. DNA of the CDR3: TGTGCCAGCAGCTTTGGCCCGGGCGGTCAGCCCCAGCATTTT. This sequence encodes CASSFGPGGQPQHF.

The CDR3 loop is CASRGGGSSYNSPLHF. For the CDR3, the DNA is TGTGCCAGCAGGGGAGGGGGTAGCTCCTATAATTCACCCCTCCACTTT. The genes are TRBV7-8 and TRBJ1-6; D possibly corresponds to TRBD1 (6 bases). CDR3 length equals 16 residues. V was pared by 6 bases and J by 0 bases, with 12 bases between. Germline CDR1 is SGHVS and CDR2 is FQNEAQ.

This chain connects TRBV20-1 to TRBJ2-7; TRBD1 aligns across 8 bases. Unmatched junction bases numbered 5, after V lost 0 bases and J lost 1 base. CDR3 length equals 15 residues. The germline V gene encodes CDR1 DFQATT and CDR2 SNEGSKA (reference sequence). As DNA, the CDR3 is TGCAGTGCTAGAGATCTTAGGACAGGGTCCTACGAGCAGTACTTC. Amino acid sequence: CSARDLRTGSYEQYF.

Notes on this clonotype: One end of the junction varies from germline; a read error may be responsible. The chain combines TRBV7-2 with TRBJ2-1; no clear D gene. The CDR3 has 14 amino acids. Germline CDR1 reads SGHTA; CDR2 reads FQGNSA. In DNA, the CDR3 is TGTGCTAGCAGCGTGGGCCAAACCAGCAATGAGCAGTTCTTC. It is translated as CASSVGQTSNEQFF.

The chain combines TRBV6-6 with TRBJ1-1; no clear D gene. CDR1 is MNHNY, CDR2 SVGAGI, per germline (reference sequence). CDR3 length: 13 amino acids. The V end was cut by 7 bases, the J end by 1 base, with 10 bases between. This CDR3 is CASNLQRNTEAFF. For the CDR3, the DNA is TGTGCCAGCAACCTTCAGAGGAACACTGAAGCTTTCTTT.

This clonotype was seen a handful of times. The CDR3 loop is CSAILAGGQETQYF. CDR3 nucleotides: TGCAGTGCTATCCTAGCGGGGGGGCAAGAGACCCAGTACTTC. This rearrangement joins TRBV20-1 to TRBJ2-5, with TRBD2 identical over 12 bases. Looked up from germline, CDR1 is DFQATT and CDR2 is SNEGSKA (reference sequence). This CDR3 has 14 amino acids. After removal of 4 bases from V and 2 bases from J, the junction contained 2 bases not matched to a gene.

V usage is TRBV20-1 and J usage is TRBJ1-2, with 7 bases aligning to TRBD1. The germline V gene encodes CDR1 DFQATT and CDR2 SNEGSKA (reference sequence). J lost 8 bases, V lost 8 bases, and 20 bases had no gene match. The CDR3 runs 15 residues. CDR3 bases: TGCAGTCTGCAGGGTGACAGGGTTGCCCTCCGAGGCTACACCTTC. Encoded protein: CSLQGDRVALRGYTF.

The V and J genes are TRBV24-1 and TRBJ2-7; D tentatively fits TRBD1 or TRBD2 (6 bases each). V shed 5 bases and J shed 4 bases, with 17 bases lying between them. Germline-derived CDR1 and CDR2 are KGHDR and SFDVKD. This CDR3 contains 15 residues. DNA of the CDR3: TGTGCCACCAGTGCCGCCGGGCAGGGGAGGTACGAGCAGTACTTC. Its translation: CATSAAGQGRYEQYF.

The chain recombines TRBV27 with TRBJ1-2; D remains ambiguous. Germline V lookup: CDR1 MNHEY, CDR2 SMNVEV (reference sequence). Trimming took 5 bases from V and 3 from J, leaving 13 bases between them. The CDR3 consists of 14 residues. CDR3: CASSDLPGDYGYTF. DNA of the CDR3: TGTGCCAGCAGTGATCTCCCGGGCGACTATGGCTACACCTTC.

This clonotype has a handful of counts. J is TRBJ1-2 and V is TRBV29-1, with a weak D call TRBD1 (6 bases). This CDR3 has 12 residues. Trimming removed 2 bases at V and 4 bases at J, with 8 bases between. The germline V gene encodes CDR1 SQVTM and CDR2 ANQGSEA. This CDR3 is CSVETGFYGYTF. The CDR3 DNA sequence: TGCAGCGTTGAAACAGGGTTCTATGGCTACACCTTC.

The chain carries TRBV28 and TRBJ1-3, with D unresolved. Trimming took off 4 bases at V and 2 bases at J, with 12 bases between the two ends. Germline-derived CDR1 and CDR2 are MDHEN and SYDVKM. The CDR3 extends over 15 amino acids. The CDR3 sequence: CASSSPNWAGNTIYF. The CDR3 nucleotides read TGTGCCAGCAGTTCCCCCAATTGGGCTGGAAACACCATATATTTT.